Listed below are T cell receptor beta chains from one sample, sequenced in a study of blood T cell repertoires in COVID-19. The protocol was immunoSEQ multiplex PCR, while the TCRdb copy is restricted to in-frame clones and leaves out a portion. The data contain over 30,000 clones, 65% to 85% of them seen just once; the ten biggest clones take up around 32%. The sample consisted of peripheral blood. The origin of the receptors is a man older than 75 with active or convalescent COVID-19. The CDR3 runs from the conserved cysteine through the conserved F or W. D genes are given only for firm matches. Rows may omit the clone size; those that give it use once, few, many or a size class.

TRBD1	once	TRBV14	TRBJ2-2	CASSQVTGVYTGELFF	TGTGCCAGCAGCCAAGTGACAGGGGTTTACACCGGGGAGCTGTTTTTT
TRBD1	-	TRBV2	TRBJ2-7	CATGTGSYEQYF	TGTGCCACCGGGACAGGGAGCTACGAGCAGTACTTC
-	many	TRBV5-1	TRBJ1-2	CASRLGGGGSNYGYTF	TGCGCCAGCAGGTTAGGGGGTGGCGGATCTAACTATGGCTACACCTTC
TRBD1	-	TRBV11-1	TRBJ2-3	CASRSEGQGWVDTQYF	TGTGCCAGCAGGTCCGAAGGACAGGGATGGGTAGATACGCAGTATTTT
TRBD1	-	TRBV3-1/TRBV3-2	TRBJ2-7	CASSPPGTGGEQYF	TGTGCCAGCAGCCCCCCCGGGACAGGGGGCGAGCAGTACTTC
TRBD1	-	TRBV7-3	TRBJ1-6	CASSSGTGRNSPLHF	TGTGCCAGCAGCTCAGGGACAGGGCGGAATTCACCCCTCCACTTT
-	-	TRBV2	TRBJ1-5	CASTFYSNQPQHF	TGTGCCAGCACCTTCTATAGCAATCAGCCCCAGCATTTT
TRBD1	-	TRBV6-6	TRBJ2-2	CASSGDRGPGELFF	TGTGCCAGCAGTGGGGACAGGGGGCCCGGGGAGCTGTTTTTT
-	-	TRBV14	TRBJ2-3	CASSRPSSDTQYF	TGTGCCAGCAGCCGTCCTAGTAGCGATACGCAGTATTTT
-	-	TRBV4-3	TRBJ2-2	CASSQDWLAAGELFF	TGCGCCAGCAGCCAAGATTGGTTGGCGGCCGGGGAGCTGTTTTTT
TRBD1	-	TRBV6-2/TRBV6-3	TRBJ1-1	CASSSAGTGNTEAFF	TGTGCCAGCAGTTCAGCCGGGACAGGGAACACTGAAGCTTTCTTT
-	-	TRBV7-2	TRBJ2-7	CASSLYRVDEQYF	TGTGCCAGCAGCTTATACAGGGTCGACGAGCAGTACTTC
-	-	TRBV3-1/TRBV3-2	TRBJ1-1	CASSPVNSNTEAFF	TGTGCCAGCAGCCCAGTAAATTCGAACACTGAAGCTTTCTTT
TRBD1	-	TRBV13	TRBJ2-7	CASSLVGTGAFLAYYEQYF	TGTGCCAGCAGCTTAGTGGGGACAGGGGCCTTCCTCGCCTACTACGAGCAGTACTTC
-	-	TRBV29-1	TRBJ1-2	CSVETGYENYGYTF	TGCAGCGTCGAAACAGGGTACGAGAACTATGGCTACACCTTC
TRBD2	-	TRBV11-2	TRBJ2-3	CASSLGLAGAVGTQYF	TGTGCCAGCAGCCTCGGACTAGCGGGAGCGGTCGGTACGCAGTATTTT
-	-	TRBV24-1	TRBJ2-3	CATSNGQSTDTQYF	TGTGCCACCAGTAACGGACAGAGCACAGATACGCAGTATTTT
-	-	TRBV11-2	TRBJ1-2	CASSLGGRGGYTF	TGTGCCAGCAGCTTAGGAGGGAGAGGTGGCTACACCTTC
TRBD1	-	TRBV11-2	TRBJ2-7	CASSADRVLSYEQYF	TGTGCCAGCAGCGCGGACAGGGTACTAAGCTACGAGCAGTACTTC
TRBD2	-	TRBV6-5	TRBJ2-7	CASSSSGTYEQYF	TGTGCCAGCAGTTCTAGCGGAACCTACGAGCAGTACTTC
-	-	TRBV3-1/TRBV3-2	TRBJ2-1	CASSQTFNEQFF	TGTGCCAGCAGCCAAACTTTCAATGAGCAGTTCTTC
TRBD1	-	TRBV7-3	TRBJ2-4	CASSPGDSRIQYF	TGTGCCAGCAGCCCTGGGGACAGTAGGATTCAGTACTTC
-	-	TRBV2	TRBJ2-1	CASSGNSLGEQFF	TGTGCCAGCAGCGGGAATTCCTTGGGTGAGCAGTTCTTC
TRBD1	-	TRBV10-3	TRBJ2-3	CAISEGTGLPDTQYF	TGTGCCATCAGTGAAGGGACAGGGTTGCCAGATACGCAGTATTTT
-	-	TRBV9	TRBJ1-3	CASSAPGGAGNTIYF	TGTGCCAGCAGCGCCCCGGGGGGAGCTGGAAACACCATATATTTT
TRBD1	-	TRBV3-1/TRBV3-2	TRBJ1-1	CASSQEGGDGQGWGNTEAFF	TGTGCCAGCAGCCAAGAAGGTGGGGATGGACAGGGATGGGGGAACACTGAAGCTTTCTTT
-	-	TRBV6-2/TRBV6-3	TRBJ1-5	CASSYEGINQPQHF	TGTGCCAGCAGTTACGAGGGTATCAATCAGCCCCAGCATTTT
TRBD2	once	TRBV5-1	TRBJ2-7	CASSPPTGGAGNEQYF	TGCGCCAGCAGCCCACCGACGGGGGGGGCCGGGAACGAGCAGTACTTC
-	-	TRBV15	TRBJ1-5	CATSREQGFNQPQHF	TGTGCCACCAGCAGAGAACAGGGTTTCAACCAGCCCCAGCATTTT
-	few	TRBV18	TRBJ2-5	CASSPTSTDQETQYF	TGTGCCAGCTCACCAACTTCGACAGATCAAGAGACCCAGTACTTC
-	-	TRBV6-1	TRBJ1-2	CASSEQGFYGYTF	TGTGCCAGCAGTGAACAGGGGTTCTATGGCTACACCTTC
TRBD1	once	TRBV5-6	TRBJ1-2	CASSLLGDRNYGYTF	TGTGCCAGCAGCTTACTAGGGGACAGGAACTATGGCTACACCTTC
-	-	TRBV19	TRBJ2-4	CASSQVDTSDQYF	TGTGCCAGTAGTCAGGTGGACACCTCCGACCAGTACTTC
TRBD1	-	TRBV5-4	TRBJ1-1	CATGGDSRRMNTEAFF	TGTGCCACAGGGGGCGACAGCAGACGCATGAACACTGAAGCTTTCTTT
TRBD2	once	TRBV29-1	TRBJ2-5	CSGERGGQETQYF	TGCAGCGGGGAGCGGGGGGGCCAAGAGACCCAGTACTTC
-	-	TRBV9	TRBJ2-1	CASSVAGVEQFF	TGTGCCAGCAGCGTAGCTGGAGTTGAGCAGTTCTTC
TRBD2	-	TRBV5-4	TRBJ2-2	CASSRGLAGVEGTGELFF	TGTGCCAGCAGCCGGGGACTAGCGGGAGTAGAAGGTACCGGGGAGCTGTTTTTT
TRBD1	-	TRBV9	TRBJ1-1	CASNRQGADTEAFF	TGTGCCAGCAACCGGCAGGGGGCGGACACTGAAGCTTTCTTT
TRBD1	-	TRBV7-8	TRBJ1-1	CASSRPGQGGSDTEAFF	TGTGCCAGCAGTCGTCCGGGACAGGGAGGGTCAGACACTGAAGCTTTCTTT
TRBD1	-	TRBV11-1	TRBJ1-2	CASSPTGGHGYTF	TGTGCCAGCAGCCCGACAGGGGGCCACGGCTACACCTTC
-	-	TRBV6-2/TRBV6-3	TRBJ2-5	CASSYLDYSFGAQYF	TGTGCCAGCAGTTACTTGGACTATTCGTTCGGTGCCCAGTACTTC
-	-	TRBV6-5	TRBJ2-7	CASSIHRQVSYEQYF	TGTGCCAGCAGTATCCACAGACAGGTCTCCTACGAGCAGTACTTC
-	-	TRBV7-2	TRBJ2-7	CASSLAGAGNYEQYF	TGTGCCAGCAGCTTAGCCGGGGCGGGGAACTACGAGCAGTACTTC
-	-	TRBV29-1	TRBJ2-5	CSVDRQGRETQYF	TGCAGCGTTGATCGCCAGGGGCGAGAGACCCAGTACTTC
-	-	TRBV5-1	TRBJ1-4	CASSLSAGLGEKLFF	TGCGCCAGCAGCCTCTCGGCGGGGTTGGGTGAAAAACTGTTTTTT
TRBD1	few	TRBV10-3	TRBJ2-3	CAISERTGPDTQYF	TGTGCCATCAGTGAGAGGACAGGGCCAGATACGCAGTATTTT
TRBD2	once	TRBV9	TRBJ2-3	CASSAYSGGDTQYF	TGTGCCAGCAGCGCCTATAGCGGGGGTGATACGCAGTATTTT
-	-	TRBV7-2	TRBJ1-4	CASSLARNEKLFF	TGTGCCAGCAGCTTAGCTCGGAATGAAAAACTGTTTTTT
TRBD1	-	TRBV29-1	TRBJ1-4	CSVKGQGREKLFF	TGCAGCGTAAAAGGACAGGGGAGAGAAAAACTGTTTTTT
-	-	TRBV27	TRBJ1-1	CASSSGGWVEAFF	TGTGCCAGCAGTTCGGGGGGCTGGGTTGAAGCTTTCTTT
-	-	TRBV6-2/TRBV6-3	TRBJ2-7	CASSTGGRRATVKQYF	TGTGCCAGCAGCACCGGGGGGCGGAGGGCGACTGTAAAGCAGTACTTC
-	-	TRBV7-6	TRBJ2-5	CASSPTGAGQETQYF	TGTGCCAGCAGCCCCACAGGGGCGGGACAAGAGACCCAGTACTTC
TRBD1	-	TRBV6-2/TRBV6-3	TRBJ1-5	CASSAGRDRVTQPQHF	TGTGCCAGCAGTGCCGGCCGGGACAGGGTTACCCAGCCCCAGCATTTT
-	-	TRBV12-3/TRBV12-4	TRBJ2-2	CASSPSVAGELFF	TGTGCCAGCAGCCCATCGGTCGCCGGGGAGCTGTTTTTT
TRBD2	once	TRBV9	TRBJ2-3	CASSLSLAGDPSSTDTQYF	TGTGCCAGCAGCCTTTCGCTAGCGGGGGACCCCTCTAGCACAGATACGCAGTATTTT